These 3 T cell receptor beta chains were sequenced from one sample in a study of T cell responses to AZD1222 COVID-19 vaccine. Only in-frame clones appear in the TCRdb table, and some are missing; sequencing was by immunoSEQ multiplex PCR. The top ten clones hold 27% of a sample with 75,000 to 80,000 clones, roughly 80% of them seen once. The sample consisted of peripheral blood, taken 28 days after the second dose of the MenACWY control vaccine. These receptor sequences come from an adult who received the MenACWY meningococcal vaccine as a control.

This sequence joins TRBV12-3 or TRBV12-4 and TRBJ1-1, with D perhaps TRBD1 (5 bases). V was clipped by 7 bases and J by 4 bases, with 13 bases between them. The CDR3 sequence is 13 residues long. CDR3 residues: CASMYGGGTEAFF. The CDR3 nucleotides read TGTGCCAGCATGTATGGGGGGGGCACTGAAGCTTTCTTT.

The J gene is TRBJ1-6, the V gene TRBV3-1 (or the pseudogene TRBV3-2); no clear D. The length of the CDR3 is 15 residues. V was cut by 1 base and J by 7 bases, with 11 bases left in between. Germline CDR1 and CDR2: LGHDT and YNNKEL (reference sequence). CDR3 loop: CASSQGRVENSPLHF. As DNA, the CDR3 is TGTGCCAGCAGCCAAGGTCGGGTAGAGAATTCACCCCTCCACTTT.

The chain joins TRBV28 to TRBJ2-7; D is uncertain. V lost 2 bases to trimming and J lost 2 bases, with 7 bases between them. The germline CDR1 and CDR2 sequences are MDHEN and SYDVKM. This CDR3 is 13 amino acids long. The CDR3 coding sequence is TGTGCCAGCAGTTTAGTGCCAACCTACGAGCAGTACTTC. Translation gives CASSLVPTYEQYF.